The 6 T cell receptor beta chains listed next were all sequenced from one sample in a study of shared clonotypes between healthy human individuals. Sequencing was performed with immunoSEQ multiplex PCR; in TCRdb, only in-frame clones are kept and a portion is missing. The sample holds some 2.1 million clones, approximately 95% seen once. Material: naive CD4+ T cells sorted from blood. Subset in this sample: CD45RA+ positively selected. These receptors were taken from a man younger than 30 in good health.

V is TRBV7-2 and J is TRBJ2-7, with TRBD1 matching 7 bases. The germline V gene encodes CDR1 SGHTA and CDR2 FQGNSA. The trim removed 3 bases at V and 3 bases at J, leaving 5 bases unmatched. The CDR3 runs 14 residues. CDR3 region: CASSFDRVGYEQYF. In DNA, the CDR3 is TGTGCCAGCAGCTTCGACAGGGTCGGCTACGAGCAGTACTTC.

This chain links TRBV5-4 with TRBJ1-4, with 7 bases that match TRBD1. V trimming: 1 base; J trimming: 5 bases; junction bases outside the gene matches: 2. This CDR3 comprises 14 residues. The germline V gene has CDR1 SGHNT and CDR2 YYREEE (reference sequence). DNA for the CDR3: TGTGCCAGCAGCTTGCCGGACAGGAATGAAAAACTGTTTTTT. Its protein is CASSLPDRNEKLFF.

The chain has TRBV18 and TRBJ1-5; 7 nucleotides agree with TRBD1. V dropped 2 bases and J dropped 1; count of bases not matched to a gene: 2. Germline V gene sequence: CDR1 KGHSH, CDR2 LQKENI. CDR3 length: 15 amino acids. The CDR3 DNA is TGTGCCAGCTCACCAGGACAGGTGAGCAATCAGCCCCAGCATTTT. Residues: CASSPGQVSNQPQHF.

The gene calls are TRBV29-1 and TRBJ2-2; D is perhaps TRBD2 (5 bases). Germline loops: CDR1 SQVTM, CDR2 ANQGSEA. This CDR3 has 13 residues. V lost 5 bases and J lost 3, with 10 bases in between. The CDR3 sequence: CSVLLVHTGELFF. DNA for the CDR3: TGCAGCGTTCTACTAGTGCACACCGGGGAGCTGTTTTTT.

The chain employs TRBV7-2 and TRBJ1-3; D may be TRBD1 (6 bases). This CDR3 has 16 amino acids. The V end was cut by 4 bases, the J end by 0 bases, with 13 bases between. CDR1 and CDR2 from the germline V gene are SGHTA and FQGNSA. The CDR3 here is CASSSGQSFSGNTIYF. The DNA for the CDR3 is TGTGCCAGCAGCTCCGGACAGTCTTTCTCTGGAAACACCATATATTTT.

This clone was recorded once. This chain uses TRBV30 with TRBJ2-3; weak D call: TRBD2 (5 bases). Germline V gene lookup returns CDR1 GTSNPN and CDR2 SVGIG (reference sequence). The V end lost 2 bases, the J end lost 1 base, and 10 bases lay between the germline ends. This CDR3 is 14 amino acids long. CDR3 amino acids: CAWSFGLRTDTQYF. The CDR3 DNA is TGTGCCTGGAGTTTTGGACTTCGCACAGATACGCAGTATTTT.